This T cell receptor (beta chain) was documented in a study of cytomegalovirus exposure and HLA in healthy donors. This clone was counted a single time. This sample includes further DNA sequences coding for the same CDR3. The PCR used 60 Vbeta and 13 Jbeta primers. Profiled with immunoSEQ multiplex PCR; TCRdb holds only in-frame clones, not every one. Among approximately 160,000 clones listed, around 68% were seen once. CDR1 SGHRS and CDR2 YFSETQ come from the germline V gene. V was pared by 2 bases and J by 4 bases, with 2 bases of the junction left unmatched. The CDR3 length is 15 residues. The TCR sequence derives from a woman aged 40 to 49 in good health and CMV-seropositive. Sequencing input: PBMCs. The chain couples TRBV5-1 to TRBJ2-1, with 11 nucleotides matching TRBD2. The CDR3 sequence is CASSLIAGGYNEQFF. The CDR3 DNA reads as TGCGCCAGCAGCTTAATAGCGGGAGGGTACAATGAGCAGTTCTTC. Full variable domain (rest looked up from reference TRBV5-1 and TRBJ2-1): KAGVTQTPRYLIKTRGQQVTLSCSPISGHRSVSWYQQTPGQGLQFLFEYFSETQRNKGNFPGRFSGRQFSNSRSEMNVSTLELGDSALYLCASSLIAGGYNEQFFGPGTRLTVL.